Following are 31 T cell receptor beta chains from one sample sequenced in a study of cytomegalovirus exposure and HLA in healthy donors. 13 Jbeta primers and 60 Vbeta primers were used for the PCR. Sequenced by immunoSEQ multiplex PCR; TCRdb stores in-frame clones only, minus some. Of about 130,000 clones listed, about four fifths are singletons. Sequencing input: PBMCs. These receptors were collected from a woman aged 40 to 50 in good health and CMV-seropositive.

The chain has TRBV13 and TRBJ2-1; maybe TRBD2 (5 bases). The germline V gene has CDR1 PRHDT and CDR2 FYEKMQ (reference sequence). V lost 5 bases, J lost 8 bases, and 13 bases lay in between. The CDR3 totals 13 residues. The chain's CDR3 is CASSTRILDEQFF. CDR3 DNA sequence: TGTGCCAGCAGCACTCGGATACTAGATGAGCAGTTCTTC.

The J gene is TRBJ2-5, the V gene TRBV7-9, with D possibly being TRBD2 (5 bases). The CDR3 is 13 amino acids. V lost 1 base and J lost 3, with 6 bases in between. Germline assignment: CDR1 SEHNR and CDR2 FQNEAQ (reference sequence). The CDR3 bases are TGTGCCAGCAGCTTAGGAGCGGAAGAGACCCAGTACTTC. Translated: CASSLGAEETQYF.

The V and J genes are TRBV25-1 and TRBJ2-1; 11 positions match TRBD2. The germline V gene has CDR1 MGHDK and CDR2 SYGVNS. V gave up 5 bases and J gave up 8 bases; unmatched junction bases: 8. The CDR3 extends over 15 amino acids. This chain's CDR3 is CASSSGTSGFDEQFF. The CDR3 DNA reads TGTGCCAGCAGTTCCGGGACTAGCGGTTTCGATGAGCAGTTCTTC.

The genes are TRBV9 and TRBJ1-1, with a tentative D call TRBD1 (6 bases). The V and J ends lost 2 bases and 4 bases respectively, with 12 bases between them. The CDR3 is 14 amino acids. Germline CDR1 SGDLS, CDR2 YYNGEE. In DNA form, the CDR3 reads TGTGCCAGCAGCGTCCAAGGACAGTCCACTGAAGCTTTCTTT. The encoded protein is CASSVQGQSTEAFF. The full variable domain, rest sourced from reference TRBV9 and TRBJ1-1, is DSGVTQTPKHLITATGQRVTLRCSPRSGDLSVYWYQQSLDQGLQFLIQYYNGEERAKGNILERFSAQQFPDLHSELNLSSLELGDSALYFCASSVQGQSTEAFFGQGTRLTVV.

This clone came up once. The V gene is TRBV7-9, the J gene TRBJ2-7, with D possibly matching TRBD2 (6 bases). CDR1 is SEHNR and CDR2 is FQNEAQ in the germline V gene (reference sequence). The CDR3 extends over 16 amino acids. V lost 5 bases and J lost 3, with 20 bases in between. The CDR3 DNA follows: TGTGCCAGCAGCCCACCTATAGTTGGACTAAACTACGAGCAGTACTTC. This encodes CASSPPIVGLNYEQYF.

The V call is TRBV9, the J call TRBJ2-1, with TRBD2 identical over 10 bases. This CDR3 is 15 amino acids long. CDR1 is SGDLS, CDR2 YYNGEE, per germline. Trimming removed 0 bases from V and 6 bases from J; junction bases left unmatched: 3. The CDR3 region has the DNA TGTGCCAGCAGCGTAGGACTAGCGGGTTTCAATGAGCAGTTCTTC. Its translation: CASSVGLAGFNEQFF.

This clone was counted between two and nine times. The chain has TRBV25-1 and TRBJ1-1; D is perhaps TRBD1 (5 bases). The germline V gene has CDR1 MGHDK and CDR2 SYGVNS. Trimming removed 4 bases at V and 4 bases at J, with 13 bases between. The CDR3 is 14 amino acids. The CDR3 here is CASSGSGLGTEAFF. The CDR3 DNA reads as TGTGCCAGCAGTGGTTCAGGGTTGGGCACTGAAGCTTTCTTT.

This clone was seen once. The CDR3 loop reads CASSLGGVSNYGYTF. The CDR3 DNA follows: TGTGCCAGCAGTTTAGGCGGCGTATCTAACTATGGCTACACCTTC. The rearrangement uses TRBV28 and TRBJ1-2; D is unresolved. The CDR3 spans 15 residues. Trimming cost V 2 bases and J 0 bases, with 10 bases left between them. CDR1 and CDR2 (germline): MDHEN, SYDVKM.

This chain uses TRBV19 with TRBJ1-2; TRBD1 matches 10 bases. The CDR3 extends over 17 amino acids. V lost 8 bases, J lost 8 bases, and 20 bases stayed unmatched. Germline-derived CDR1 and CDR2 are LNHDA and SQIVND (reference sequence). Here the CDR3 reads CASLDSKNRDRGKGYTF. DNA for the CDR3: TGTGCCAGTCTTGATTCAAAAAACCGGGACAGGGGAAAGGGCTACACCTTC.

V is TRBV9 and J is TRBJ2-3, with D perhaps TRBD1 (6 bases). The CDR3 consists of 15 residues. Per the germline V gene, CDR1 is SGDLS and CDR2 is YYNGEE. Trimming cost V 3 bases and J 5 bases, with 16 bases left between them. The CDR3 DNA reads as TGTGCCAGCAGCGAGGGGGAACCCGGGGAAGATACGCAGTATTTT. It is translated as CASSEGEPGEDTQYF. The full variable domain, its missing parts supplied by reference TRBV9 and TRBJ2-3, is DSGVTQTPKHLITATGQRVTLRCSPRSGDLSVYWYQQSLDQGLQFLIQYYNGEERAKGNILERFSAQQFPDLHSELNLSSLELGDSALYFCASSEGEPGEDTQYFGPGTRLTVL.

This clone was seen just once. The V gene is TRBV27, the J gene TRBJ2-1, with 8 bases aligning to TRBD2. Germline V gene data show CDR1 as MNHEY and CDR2 as SMNVEV (reference sequence). The CDR3 spans 15 residues. J was trimmed by 1 base and V by 6 bases; bases with no gene match: 5. CDR3 region: CASRKRERSYNEQFF. CDR3 nucleotide sequence: TGTGCCAGCAGAAAGCGGGAGAGGTCCTACAATGAGCAGTTCTTC.

The chain uses TRBV5-4 and TRBJ2-7; D not resolved. Trimming took 4 bases from V and 0 from J, leaving 11 bases between them. Looked up from germline, CDR1 is SGHNT and CDR2 is YYREEE (reference sequence). The CDR3 covers 14 residues. The chain's CDR3 is CASSPAGSSYEQYF. For the CDR3, the DNA is TGTGCCAGCAGCCCGGCAGGTTCCTCCTACGAGCAGTACTTC.

In this sample, this clone turned up a few times. This chain uses TRBV9 with TRBJ1-1, with D perhaps matching TRBD1 (6 bases). Germline CDR1 is SGDLS and CDR2 is YYNGEE. The V gene lost 4 bases and the J gene lost 4 bases, with 11 bases spanning the gap. The CDR3 length is 13 residues. CDR3 bases: TGTGCCAGCAGCCGGGAGGGGGTCACTGAAGCTTTCTTT. This translates into CASSREGVTEAFF.

The chain is built from TRBV5-4 and TRBJ1-2, with D unresolved. The germline V and J ends were trimmed by 2 bases and 6 bases, with 5 bases remaining between them. The germline V gene has CDR1 SGHNT and CDR2 YYREEE (reference sequence). CDR3 length: 11 residues. CDR3 in DNA: TGTGCCAGCAGCTTTCAGGATGGCTACACCTTC. Protein sequence: CASSFQDGYTF.

The V gene is TRBV6-5, the J gene TRBJ2-7, with 9 positions matching TRBD1. CDR1 and CDR2 (germline): MNHEY, SVGAGI. The CDR3 extends over 14 amino acids. V shed 6 bases and J 4 bases; nucleotides not matched to a gene: 7. The CDR3 DNA is TGTGCCAGCAGGAGACAGGGGGGCGAGTACGAGCAGTACTTC. The encoded protein is CASRRQGGEYEQYF.

The chain joins TRBV19 to TRBJ2-1, with D possibly being TRBD2 (5 bases). Germline-derived CDR1 and CDR2 are LNHDA and SQIVND (reference sequence). V lost 2 bases and J lost 12, with 17 bases in between. The CDR3 loop spans 14 amino acids. CDR3 sequence reads: CASSITVANSVQFF. In DNA form, the CDR3 reads TGTGCCAGTAGTATAACGGTAGCGAATAGTGTGCAGTTCTTC.

CDR3 residues: CASSIATNEKLFF. The CDR3, as DNA: TGCGCCAGCAGTATAGCGACTAATGAAAAACTGTTTTTT. This chain joins TRBV5-1 and TRBJ1-4, with D hard to call. The CDR3 has 13 amino acids. The germline gives CDR1 SGHRS, CDR2 YFSETQ. V lost 5 bases, J lost 2 bases, and 7 bases lay in between.

V is TRBV2 and J is TRBJ2-1; 7 nucleotides align to TRBD2. With 8 bases clipped from V and 8 bases from J, the junction kept 24 bases outside the gene matches. The length of the CDR3 is 18 residues. Germline CDR1 is SNHLY and CDR2 is FYNNEI. CDR3 sequence (DNA): TGTGCCAGCTCGTGGTCCAAACTGGGTATTACGGGAGGTGATGAGCAGTTCTTC. Its protein product is CASSWSKLGITGGDEQFF. The full variable domain, completed using reference TRBV2 and TRBJ2-1, is EPEVTQTPSHQVTQMGQEVILRCVPISNHLYFYWYRQILGQKVEFLVSFYNNEISEKSEIFDDQFSVERPDGSNFTLKIRSTKLEDSAMYFCASSWSKLGITGGDEQFFGPGTRLTVL.

The chain links TRBV7-3 to TRBJ2-1; 7 bases are a match to TRBD2. The J segment lost 3 bases and the V segment lost 3 bases, leaving 2 bases of the junction unmatched. CDR1 is SGHTA, CDR2 FQGTGA, per germline. The CDR3 has 14 residues. CDR3 in DNA: TGTGCCAGCAGCTTGACTAGCAGCTACAATGAGCAGTTCTTC. Translated, it gives CASSLTSSYNEQFF.

The rearrangement links TRBV9 to TRBJ2-3, with a possible D match to TRBD2 (6 bases). CDR3 length: 16 residues. The germline CDR1 and CDR2 sequences are SGDLS and YYNGEE. V was cut by 3 bases and J by 7 bases, with 21 bases left in between. CDR3 sequence (DNA): TGTGCCAGCAGCGCGAGGGATAGCGGTGGGGCACATACGCAGTATTTT. It translates to CASSARDSGGAHTQYF.

V and J are TRBV5-1 and TRBJ2-2, with D possibly being TRBD2 (6 bases). The germline V gene has CDR1 SGHRS and CDR2 YFSETQ. This CDR3 spans 15 amino acids. Trimming took 2 bases from V and 0 from J, leaving 8 bases between them. In DNA form, the CDR3 reads TGCGCCAGCAGCTTCTTAGCGGCGAACACCGGGGAGCTGTTTTTT. It yields the protein CASSFLAANTGELFF.

The chain has TRBV27 and TRBJ1-2; 8 positions agree with TRBD1. The germline CDR1 and CDR2 sequences are MNHEY and SMNVEV (reference sequence). Trimming removed 2 bases from V and 5 bases from J; junction bases left unmatched: 1. The CDR3 has 13 residues. The CDR3 nucleotides read TGTGCCAGCAGTTTACGGACAGGGTATGGCTACACCTTC. The encoded protein is CASSLRTGYGYTF.

The chain couples TRBV5-4 to TRBJ2-5, with D perhaps matching TRBD2 (5 bases). This CDR3 is built from 12 residues. CDR1 SGHNT and CDR2 YYREEE come from the germline V gene (reference sequence). V gave up 0 bases and J gave up 8 bases, with 8 bases separating them. The CDR3: CASSLEAGTQYF. The CDR3 DNA follows: TGTGCCAGCAGCTTGGAGGCGGGTACCCAGTACTTC.

CDR3 in amino acids: CASSPLVDVGGFF. CDR3 coding DNA: TGTGCCAGCAGTCCCCTAGTTGACGTAGGAGGGTTCTTC. The rearrangement links TRBV6-6 to TRBJ2-1; possible D gene TRBD2, 5 bases. The germline gives CDR1 MNHNY, CDR2 SVGAGI (reference sequence). The V and J ends lost 5 bases and 15 bases respectively, with 20 bases between them. This CDR3 has 13 residues.

The chain employs TRBV14 and TRBJ1-1; D may be TRBD1 (6 bases). This CDR3 region has 21 residues. Trimming removed 1 base at V and 0 bases at J, with 27 bases between. Germline assignment: CDR1 SGHDN and CDR2 FVKESK. CDR3 in DNA: TGTGCCAGCAGCCAAGTGATTGGGGAGCTGGACAGCCAATTCCTGAACACTGAAGCTTTCTTT. Protein product: CASSQVIGELDSQFLNTEAFF.

The genes are TRBV28 and TRBJ2-5; D possibly corresponds to TRBD2 (6 bases). V was pared by 1 base and J by 3 bases, with 12 bases between. Per the germline V gene, CDR1 is MDHEN and CDR2 is SYDVKM. The CDR3 contains 15 residues. Here the CDR3 DNA reads TGTGCCAGCAGTTTATCCGTAGGAGGGGAAGAGACCCAGTACTTC. This encodes CASSLSVGGEETQYF.

The chain links TRBV27 to TRBJ2-1, with 7 nucleotides matching TRBD2. V lost 0 bases and J lost 4; bases outside the gene matches: 3. The CDR3 contains 15 residues. In germline, CDR1 is MNHEY, CDR2 SMNVEV (reference sequence). The CDR3 spells CASSLSGTTYNEQFF. CDR3 DNA: TGTGCCAGCAGTTTATCCGGGACTACTTACAATGAGCAGTTCTTC.

The rearrangement uses TRBV7-2 and TRBJ1-1, with D unresolved. The CDR3 is 15 residues long. V gave up 7 bases and J gave up 1 base, with 16 bases separating them. CDR1 and CDR2 (germline): SGHTA, FQGNSA. The DNA of the CDR3 is TGTGCCAGCACCATCCGCGGGCGCCCGAACACTGAAGCTTTCTTT. It specifies CASTIRGRPNTEAFF.

The J gene is TRBJ2-1, the V gene TRBV13, with 10 positions matching TRBD2. The CDR3 has 15 amino acids. After removal of 5 bases from V and 8 bases from J, the junction contained 9 bases not matched to a gene. Looked up from germline, CDR1 is PRHDT and CDR2 is FYEKMQ (reference sequence). The CDR3 DNA is TGTGCCAGCAGCAAGCGGGAGGGTCTTATCGATGAGCAGTTCTTC. Translated, it gives CASSKREGLIDEQFF.

The rearrangement uses TRBV7-2 and TRBJ2-7; tentatively, D is TRBD2 (5 bases). Trimming took 5 bases from V and 4 from J, leaving 12 bases between them. Germline V gene lookup returns CDR1 SGHTA and CDR2 FQGNSA. This CDR3 region has 13 residues. The CDR3 coding sequence is TGTGCCAGCAGCCTTATCCCGGGGTACGAGCAGTACTTC. Its translation is CASSLIPGYEQYF.

The sample holds a few counts of this clone. V usage is TRBV5-8 and J usage is TRBJ2-3; TRBD2 agrees at 12 bases. The CDR3 is made up of 18 amino acids. Germline lookup yields CDR1 SGHTS and CDR2 YDEGEE. J was trimmed by 1 base and V by 0 bases; bases with no gene match: 6. CDR3 region: CASSLGFRLAGGTDTQYF. CDR3 coding DNA: TGTGCCAGCAGCTTGGGATTCCGACTAGCGGGAGGCACAGATACGCAGTATTTT.